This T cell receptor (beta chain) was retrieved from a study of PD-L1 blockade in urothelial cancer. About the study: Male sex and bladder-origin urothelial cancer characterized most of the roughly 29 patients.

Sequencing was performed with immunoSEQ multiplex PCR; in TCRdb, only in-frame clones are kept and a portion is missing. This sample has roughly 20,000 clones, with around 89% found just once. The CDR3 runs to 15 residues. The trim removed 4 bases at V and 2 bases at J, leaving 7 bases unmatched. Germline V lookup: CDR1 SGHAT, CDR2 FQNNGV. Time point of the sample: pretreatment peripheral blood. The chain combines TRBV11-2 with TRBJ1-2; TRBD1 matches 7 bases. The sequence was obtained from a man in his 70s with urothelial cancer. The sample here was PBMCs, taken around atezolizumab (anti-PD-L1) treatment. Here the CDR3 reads CASSSRQGENYGYTF. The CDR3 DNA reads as TGTGCCAGCAGCTCGCGACAGGGAGAGAACTATGGCTACACCTTC. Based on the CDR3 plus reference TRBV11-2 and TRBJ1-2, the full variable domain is EAGVAQSPRYKIIEKRQSVAFWCNPISGHATLYWYQQILGQGPKLLIQFQNNGVVDDSQLPKDRFSAERLKGVDSTLKIQPAKLEDSAVYLCASSSRQGENYGYTFGSGTRLTVV.